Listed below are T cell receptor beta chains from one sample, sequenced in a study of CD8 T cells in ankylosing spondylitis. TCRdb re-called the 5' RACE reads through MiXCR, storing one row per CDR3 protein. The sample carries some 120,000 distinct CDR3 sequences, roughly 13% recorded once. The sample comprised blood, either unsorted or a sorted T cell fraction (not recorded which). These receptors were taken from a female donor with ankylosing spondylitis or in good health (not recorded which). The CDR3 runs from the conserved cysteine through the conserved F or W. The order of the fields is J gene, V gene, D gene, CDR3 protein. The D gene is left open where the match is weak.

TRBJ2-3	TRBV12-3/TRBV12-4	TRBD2	CASSQLADPTDTQYF
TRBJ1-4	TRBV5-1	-	CASSRGASEKLFF
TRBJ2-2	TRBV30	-	CAWSQSSRAANTGELFF
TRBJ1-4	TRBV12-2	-	CASRSRDGSSTNEKLFF
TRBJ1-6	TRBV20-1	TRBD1	CSARGAGQENSPLHF
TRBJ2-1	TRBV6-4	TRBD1	CASSDSGRGPPNEQFF
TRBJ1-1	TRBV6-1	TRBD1	CASSEAQGVNTEAFF
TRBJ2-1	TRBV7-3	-	CASSVDWSSYNEQFF
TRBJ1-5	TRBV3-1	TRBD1	CASSQGQGASNQPQHF
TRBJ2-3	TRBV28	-	CASSRTRLDTSTDTQYF
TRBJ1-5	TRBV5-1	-	CASSLGPQGEQPQHF